The next 22 T cell receptor beta chains were all read from a single sample in a study of T-cell memory formation after mild COVID-19. TCRdb itself ran the 5' RACE reads through MiXCR, one entry per CDR3 protein. The sample contains 110,000 to 150,000 distinct CDR3 sequences, under 30% of which appear only once. The sequencing input was PBMCs or a T cell subset sorted from them (not recorded which). All receptors derive from an adult woman who had mild COVID-19 (a few samples of this study predate the infection). Cell type and time point are not known.

This clonotype was picked up one time. The rearrangement links TRBV14 to TRBJ2-7; D perhaps matches TRBD2 (6 bases). The V gene lost 4 bases and the J gene lost 2 bases, with 9 bases spanning the gap. Germline assignment: CDR1 SGHDN and CDR2 FVKESK. The CDR3 contains 13 residues. CDR3 DNA: TGTGCCAGCAGCCGACTAGGGGCCTACGAGCAGTACTTC. Translated: CASSRLGAYEQYF. The full variable domain, rest sourced from reference TRBV14 and TRBJ2-7, is EAGVTQFPSHSVIEKGQTVTLRCDPISGHDNLYWYRRVMGKEIKFLLHFVKESKQDESGMPNNRFLAERTGGTYSTLKVQPAELEDSGVYFCASSRLGAYEQYFGPGTRLTVT.

At least ten counts were recorded for this clonotype. J is TRBJ2-2 and V is TRBV7-3, with D unresolved. The germline V and J ends were trimmed by 4 bases and 3 bases, with 3 bases remaining between them. The CDR3 consists of 12 residues. Germline V gene lookup returns CDR1 SGHTA and CDR2 FQGTGA. The CDR3 here is CASSSYTGELFF. The CDR3, as DNA: TGTGCCAGCAGCTCTTACACCGGGGAGCTGTTTTTT.

The rearrangement uses TRBV5-6 and TRBJ1-1, with D uncertain. This CDR3 is 13 amino acids long. V gave up 0 bases and J gave up 4 bases, with 7 bases separating them. Germline V lookup: CDR1 SGHDT, CDR2 YYEEEE. CDR3 bases: TGTGCCAGCAGCTTGGGGGCGGCCACTGAAGCTTTCTTT. The encoded protein is CASSLGAATEAFF.

The chain combines TRBV29-1 with TRBJ2-7; D remains unclear. CDR1 and CDR2 from the germline V gene are SQVTM and ANQGSEA. V was clipped by 6 bases and J by 6 bases, with 18 bases between them. The CDR3 spans 13 residues. This CDR3 is CSVSGQGPVEQYF. CDR3 sequence (DNA): TGCAGCGTGTCTGGTCAAGGCCCCGTCGAGCAGTACTTC.

The J gene is TRBJ2-1, the V gene TRBV12-3 or TRBV12-4, with 7 bases lining up with TRBD2. After removal of 2 bases from V and 5 bases from J, the junction contained 9 bases not matched to a gene. The CDR3 sequence is 16 residues long. The CDR3 loop reads CASSLYRGGQDNEQFF. The CDR3 bases are TGTGCCAGCAGTTTATACCGCGGGGGTCAAGACAATGAGCAGTTCTTC.

The chain uses TRBV7-9 and TRBJ1-5; 8 bases line up with TRBD1. Germline CDR1 SEHNR, CDR2 FQNEAQ (reference sequence). V dropped 3 bases and J dropped 2; count of bases not matched to a gene: 6. The CDR3 runs to 16 residues. The CDR3 nucleotides are TGTGCCAGCAGCTTGGGGGTGACAGGGGGCAATCAGCCCCAGCATTTT. Its protein is CASSLGVTGGNQPQHF.

The chain carries TRBV6-2 or TRBV6-3 and TRBJ2-6, with D perhaps matching TRBD1 (5 bases). Germline lookup yields CDR1 MNHEY and CDR2 SVGEGT. The CDR3 contains 15 residues. The ends were cut back, 2 bases at V and 0 bases at J, with 5 bases in the middle. CDR3 amino acids: CASSYDSSGANVLTF. The CDR3 nucleotides read TGTGCCAGCAGTTACGACAGCTCTGGGGCCAACGTCCTGACTTTC.

This clonotype was seen only a few times. The chain is built from TRBV12-3 or TRBV12-4 and TRBJ2-7; a weak D match, TRBD1 (5 bases). The CDR3 is made up of 14 amino acids. Trimming left V 4 bases short and J 3 bases short, with 13 bases between. The CDR3 sequence is CASSWGPLGYEQYF. CDR3 sequence (DNA): TGTGCCAGCAGTTGGGGCCCGTTGGGCTACGAGCAGTACTTC.

The V and J genes are TRBV7-9 and TRBJ2-5, with D perhaps matching TRBD1 (5 bases). Germline V gene sequence: CDR1 SEHNR, CDR2 FQNEAQ (reference sequence). The CDR3 totals 15 residues. V lost 4 bases, J lost 4 bases, and 16 bases lay in between. In nucleotides, the CDR3 is TGTGCCAGCAGCTCTCCGGACCAGGGTCGAGAGACCCAGTACTTC. As protein: CASSSPDQGRETQYF.

In its sample, this clonotype was seen a few times. The genes are TRBV6-5 and TRBJ2-5; tentative D call: TRBD2 (5 bases). Germline loops: CDR1 MNHEY, CDR2 SVGAGI. The CDR3 sequence is 16 residues long. V shed 2 bases and J shed 0 bases, with 13 bases lying between them. The CDR3 nucleotides read TGTGCCAGCAGTTACATCGGGGTTTCCTACCAAGAGACCCAGTACTTC. Translation gives CASSYIGVSYQETQYF.

In this sample, this clonotype turned up a few times. The J gene is TRBJ1-1, the V gene TRBV5-1, with a tentative D call TRBD1 (5 bases). The CDR3 has 14 amino acids. Trimming removed 1 base at V and 3 bases at J, with 10 bases between. Germline values: CDR1 SGHRS, CDR2 YFSETQ. The CDR3 loop reads CASSLWQGDTEAFF. The CDR3 DNA reads TGCGCCAGCAGCTTGTGGCAGGGAGACACTGAAGCTTTCTTT.

The CDR3 sequence: CASSYREHNEQFF. In nucleotides, the CDR3 is TGTGCCAGCAGTTACAGGGAGCACAATGAGCAGTTCTTC. The chain has TRBV6-2 or TRBV6-3 and TRBJ2-1; D might be TRBD2 (5 bases). The CDR3 is 13 amino acids. V was trimmed by 2 bases and J by 5 bases, leaving 7 bases between them. Germline values: CDR1 MNHEY, CDR2 SVGEGT.

This clonotype turned up a few times. The V gene is TRBV15, the J gene TRBJ2-7, with 7 bases identical to TRBD1. Germline CDR1 LNHNV, CDR2 YYDKDF (reference sequence). The CDR3 runs 15 residues. V was clipped by 5 bases and J by 0 bases; unmatched bases: 7. The CDR3 bases are TGTGCCACCAGCCTTGACAGGGCTCTCTCCTACGAGCAGTACTTC. Amino acid sequence: CATSLDRALSYEQYF.

The rearrangement links TRBV3-1 to TRBJ2-2; 8 positions agree with TRBD1. Trimming took 4 bases from V and 1 from J; bases not matched to a gene: 5. From germline, CDR1 is LGHDT and CDR2 YNNKEL (reference sequence). CDR3 length: 16 amino acids. DNA for the CDR3: TGTGCCAGCAGCCGGCCACAGGGGGAGAACACCGGGGAGCTGTTTTTT. It is translated as CASSRPQGENTGELFF.

J is TRBJ2-7 and V is TRBV20-1; D is unresolved. The V end was cut by 5 bases, the J end by 0 bases, with 11 bases between. This CDR3 spans 13 amino acids. Germline assignment: CDR1 DFQATT and CDR2 SNEGSKA (reference sequence). The CDR3 spells CSAPGTSSYEQYF. The DNA of the CDR3 is TGCAGTGCTCCAGGAACAAGCTCCTACGAGCAGTACTTC.

The chain couples TRBV5-6 to TRBJ1-3, with D possibly TRBD1 on 5 matching bases. The CDR3 totals 16 residues. CDR1 is SGHDT, CDR2 YYEEEE, per germline. V lost 0 bases and J 0 bases, leaving 10 bases between the germline ends. The CDR3 spells CASSLGQLYSGNTIYF. The DNA of the CDR3 is TGTGCCAGCAGCTTGGGACAGCTCTACTCTGGAAACACCATATATTTT.

V usage is TRBV5-4 and J usage is TRBJ1-5, with a possible D match to TRBD1 (5 bases). The V and J ends lost 1 base and 6 bases respectively, with 11 bases between them. The germline V gene has CDR1 SGHNT and CDR2 YYREEE (reference sequence). CDR3 length: 14 residues. The CDR3 region is CASSLKGSSQPQHF. In DNA, the CDR3 is TGTGCCAGCAGCTTGAAGGGGTCAAGTCAGCCCCAGCATTTT.

The CDR3 here is CASSLRTSMNTEAFF. CDR3 DNA: TGTGCCAGCAGTTTACGGACGAGCATGAACACTGAAGCTTTCTTT. The J gene is TRBJ1-1, the V gene TRBV6-5; no reliable D call. In germline, CDR1 is MNHEY, CDR2 SVGAGI. This CDR3 has 15 amino acids. V was trimmed by 4 bases and J by 0 bases, leaving 12 bases between them.

The chain links TRBV4-2 to TRBJ2-3; TRBD2 agrees at 9 bases. Germline loops: CDR1 LGHNA, CDR2 YNFKEQ. Trimming removed 4 bases from V and 6 bases from J; junction bases left unmatched: 11. CDR3 size: 16 residues. CDR3 bases: TGTGCCAGCAGCCCCGGAGAGGCGGGAGGGATGGATACGCAGTATTTT. Its translation: CASSPGEAGGMDTQYF.

The chain employs TRBV2 and TRBJ2-3, with TRBD2 matching over 12 bases. The J segment lost 6 bases and the V segment lost 6 bases, leaving 7 bases of the junction unmatched. The CDR3 covers 15 residues. CDR1 is SNHLY and CDR2 is FYNNEI in the germline V gene. In DNA, the CDR3 is TGTGCCAGCAGCTGGACTAGCGGGATTGGGGATACGCAGTATTTT. This gives the protein CASSWTSGIGDTQYF.

Only a few counts were recorded for this clonotype. In nucleotides, the CDR3 is TGTGCCACCAGTGATTTGGCGTCGGGGGATACGCAGTATTTT. Protein sequence: CATSDLASGDTQYF. The gene calls are TRBV24-1 and TRBJ2-3, with a possible D match to TRBD2 (5 bases). V was pared by 0 bases and J by 6 bases, with 9 bases between. There are 14 residues in the CDR3. Germline lookup yields CDR1 KGHDR and CDR2 SFDVKD.

The sample holds a few counts of this clonotype. This rearrangement joins TRBV5-1 to TRBJ2-2; D unclear. The germline gives CDR1 SGHRS, CDR2 YFSETQ. This CDR3 has 13 amino acids. Between the trimmed V and J ends, which lost 2 bases and 5 bases, there was a span of 7 bases. CDR3 bases: TGCGCCAGCAGCTTAGTTCCGACCGGGGAGCTGTTTTTT. Encoded protein: CASSLVPTGELFF. Full variable domain (outside the CDR3, taken from reference TRBV5-1 and TRBJ2-2): KAGVTQTPRYLIKTRGQQVTLSCSPISGHRSVSWYQQTPGQGLQFLFEYFSETQRNKGNFPGRFSGRQFSNSRSEMNVSTLELGDSALYLCASSLVPTGELFFGEGSRLTVL.